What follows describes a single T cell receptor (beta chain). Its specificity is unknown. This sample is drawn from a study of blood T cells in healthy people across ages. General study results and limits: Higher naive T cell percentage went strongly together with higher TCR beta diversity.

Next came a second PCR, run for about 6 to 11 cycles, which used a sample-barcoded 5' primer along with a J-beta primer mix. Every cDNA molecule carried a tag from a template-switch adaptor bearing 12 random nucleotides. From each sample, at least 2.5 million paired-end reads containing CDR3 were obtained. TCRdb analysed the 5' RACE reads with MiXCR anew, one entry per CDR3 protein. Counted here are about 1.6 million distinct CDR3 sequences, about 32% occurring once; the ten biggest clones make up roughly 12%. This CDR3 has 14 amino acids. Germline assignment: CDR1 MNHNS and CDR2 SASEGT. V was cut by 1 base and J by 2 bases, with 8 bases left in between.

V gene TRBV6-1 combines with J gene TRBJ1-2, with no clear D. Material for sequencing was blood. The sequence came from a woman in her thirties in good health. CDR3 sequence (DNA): TGTGCCAGCAGTGAAGGGACGGGGAACTATGGCTACACCTTC. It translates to CASSEGTGNYGYTF.